This T cell receptor beta chain was identified during a study of shared clonotypes between healthy human individuals. Measured with immunoSEQ multiplex PCR; TCRdb has only the in-frame clones, and not every one. The table has 2 million to 2.5 million clones, approximately 94% seen once. CDR1 is WNHNN and CDR2 is SYGVQD in the germline V gene (reference sequence). The CDR3 runs to 16 residues. V dropped 2 bases and J dropped 1; count of bases not matched to a gene: 5. This receptor was identified in a man in his late teens or twenties in good health. The rearrangement joins TRBV10-1 to TRBJ2-5; TRBD2 matches at 9 bases. Source material: naive CD4+ T cells sorted from blood. Subset denoted: CD45RA+ positively selected. The CDR3 region is CASSEGLAKGQETQYF. CDR3 DNA sequence: TGCGCCAGCAGTGAGGGACTAGCGAAGGGCCAAGAGACCCAGTACTTC.